This T cell receptor (beta chain) comes out of a study of CD4+ T cells in melanoma. Study-wide findings and caveats: Diverse differentiation states were reported for melanoma neoantigen-specific CD4+ T cells. A reported correlation linked neoantigen-specific CD4+ T cells to CD8+, macrophage and B cell function.

As for this clone: Its antigen is not identified. Relative to the germline gene, one junction end is altered; a read error may explain this.

The CDR3 has 12 residues. Germline V gene data show CDR1 as SGHTA and CDR2 as FQGTGA. The protocol was immunoSEQ multiplex PCR, while the TCRdb copy is restricted to in-frame clones and leaves out a portion. Among about 9,900 clones, about 70% were seen once, and the ten largest hold roughly a fifth. The V and J genes are TRBV7-3 and TRBJ1-2; D perhaps matches TRBD1 (6 bases). The clonotype originates from a human donor with melanoma. Sequencing was carried out using peripheral blood. The CDR3 loop reads CASSLGQPDPFF. CDR3 nucleotides: TGTGCCAGCAGTTTAGGACAGCCAGACCCCTTCTTC. Drawing the rest from reference TRBV7-3 and TRBJ1-2, the complete variable domain is GAGVSQTPSNKVTEKGKYVELRCDPISGHTALYWYRQSLGQGPEFLIYFQGTGAADDSGLPNDRFFAVRPEGSVSTLKIQRTERGDSAVYLCASSLGQPDPFFGSGTRLTVV.